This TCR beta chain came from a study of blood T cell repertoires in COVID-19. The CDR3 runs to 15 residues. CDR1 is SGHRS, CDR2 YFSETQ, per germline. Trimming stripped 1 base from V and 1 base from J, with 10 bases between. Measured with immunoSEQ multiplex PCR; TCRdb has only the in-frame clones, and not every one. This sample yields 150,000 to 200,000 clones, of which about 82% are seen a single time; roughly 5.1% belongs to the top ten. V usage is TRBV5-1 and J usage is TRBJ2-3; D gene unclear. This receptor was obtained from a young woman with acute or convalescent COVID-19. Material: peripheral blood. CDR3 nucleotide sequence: TGCGCCAGCAGCTTGTCCCGACGGGGCACAGATACGCAGTATTTT. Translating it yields CASSLSRRGTDTQYF.